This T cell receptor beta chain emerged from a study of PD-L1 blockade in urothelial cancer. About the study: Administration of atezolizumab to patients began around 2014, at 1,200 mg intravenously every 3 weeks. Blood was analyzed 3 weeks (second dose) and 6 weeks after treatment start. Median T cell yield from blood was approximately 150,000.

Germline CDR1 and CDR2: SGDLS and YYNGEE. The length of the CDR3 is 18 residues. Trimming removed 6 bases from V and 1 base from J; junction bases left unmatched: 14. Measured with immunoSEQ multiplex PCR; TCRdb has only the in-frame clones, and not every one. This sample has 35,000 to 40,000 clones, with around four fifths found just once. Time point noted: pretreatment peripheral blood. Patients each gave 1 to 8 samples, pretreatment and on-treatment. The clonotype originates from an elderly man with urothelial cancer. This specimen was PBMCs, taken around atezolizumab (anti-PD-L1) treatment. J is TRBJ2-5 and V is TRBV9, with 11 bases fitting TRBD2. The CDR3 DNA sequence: TGTGCCAGCAACGCACCGACAACTAGCGGGGGATTCCAAGAGACCCAGTACTTC. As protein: CASNAPTTSGGFQETQYF.